This TCR beta chain was observed in a study of tumor-infiltrating lymphocytes in primary liver carcinoma. General study findings and limits: Blood's top-250-clone fraction was significantly lower than that of tumors (p = 0.039). There were only about 7.5-24% of top clones found in all five tumor regions.

This clonotype came up many times. Its antigen is not known. From unsorted bulk tissue weighing roughly 19-34 mg, DNA and RNA were co-extracted. All tumor samples contained more than 90% viable tumor cells. Synthesis of TCR beta cDNA was carried out from 500 ng total RNA with a constant-region primer. Nested multiplex PCR, run for three rounds with slightly modified ARM-PCR, yielded TCR beta libraries. The first two PCR rounds used TRBV1-TRBV30 primers with a Cbeta primer, approximately 10 cycles each. Each CDR3 protein is one row after TCRdb ran MiXCR on the multiplex PCR reads. The profile shows 20,000 to 25,000 distinct CDR3 sequences, over 60% of them singletons. This CDR3 is 18 amino acids long. The junction had 14 bases not matched to a gene; V was cut back by 6 bases and J by 1 base. The germline CDR1 and CDR2 sequences are MNHNS and SASEGT.

The TCR originated in a woman aged 30 to 39 with primary liver carcinoma and hepatitis B virus infection. The gene calls are TRBV6-1 and TRBJ2-2; TRBD1 aligns across 7 bases. Specimen: liver tumor tissue from sampling region 1. Subset noted: tumor region T1, superior pole. DNA for the CDR3: TGTGCCAGCAGCCCTAAGGGACAAGGGGGCAAGAACACCGGGGAGCTGTTTTTT. It codes for CASSPKGQGGKNTGELFF.